This note documents a single T cell receptor (beta chain) sequence. Its specificity is not known. The data derive from a study of a mutant IDH1 vaccine in newly diagnosed glioma. Overall study context: Eight vaccinations reached patients in weeks 1, 3, 5, 7, 11, 15, 19 and 23. Investigators started vaccination 4-6 weeks after radiotherapy alone, or with temozolomide cycles. Treated patients had a mean age of approximately 40 years and a roughly 60% male, roughly 40% female split. Most had both radiotherapy and temozolomide beforehand; others had only one.

As to time point: week 23, last vaccination. It was 300 ug of mutant IDH1 20-mer peptide that made up each vaccine dose, given with topical imiquimod. Produced via immunoSEQ multiplex PCR; TCRdb's table is partial and in-frame only. The sample carries about 77,000 clones, more than 70% recorded once. CDR3 length equals 11 residues. Germline CDR1 is DFQATT and CDR2 is SNEGSKA (reference sequence). V was clipped by 8 bases and J by 8 bases, with 15 bases between them. The V call is TRBV20-1, the J call TRBJ1-2, with D hard to call. The receptor's source is a woman aged 45-65 years with glioma. This sample comprised PBMCs, obtained from a glioma patient whose treatment included an IDH1 peptide vaccine. As DNA, the CDR3 is TGCAGTTCCCCTGTCGGGCAAGGCTACACCTTC. It translates to CSSPVGQGYTF.